This T cell receptor beta chain is drawn from a study of T cells in Graves' hyperthyroidism and ophthalmopathy. Study information: Peripheral blood was obtained at initial diagnosis, preceding any treatment. Regarding the study as a whole: Peripheral blood also featured most of the thyroid clonotypes expanded above 0.001.

On this clonotype: Its target is unknown.

RNA transcripts yielded amplified TCR beta CDR3 regions. In the first-round RT-PCR of the TCR CDR3, the HTBI primer set was used. TCRdb recomputed calls from the multiplex PCR reads with MiXCR, one row per CDR3 protein. The sample consists of about 110,000 distinct CDR3 sequences, 16% of them appearing once. V lost 6 bases and J 4 bases, leaving 16 bases between the germline ends. The CDR3 contains 15 residues. Newly diagnosed hyperthyroidism patients aged 18 to 65 years had disease lasting under 2 months. Diagnostic assessment was based on clinical symptoms, serum thyroxine and TRAb, thyroid ultrasound and orbital computed tomography.

Sequences were obtained from blood. This receptor was taken from a woman aged 50 to 60 with Graves' hyperthyroidism. The chain uses TRBV12-3 or TRBV12-4 and TRBJ2-1; D might be TRBD2 (6 bases). CDR3 amino acids: CASSLGSGLYNEQFF. The CDR3 nucleotides read TGTGCCAGCAGCTTGGGTAGCGGCCTATACAATGAGCAGTTCTTC.